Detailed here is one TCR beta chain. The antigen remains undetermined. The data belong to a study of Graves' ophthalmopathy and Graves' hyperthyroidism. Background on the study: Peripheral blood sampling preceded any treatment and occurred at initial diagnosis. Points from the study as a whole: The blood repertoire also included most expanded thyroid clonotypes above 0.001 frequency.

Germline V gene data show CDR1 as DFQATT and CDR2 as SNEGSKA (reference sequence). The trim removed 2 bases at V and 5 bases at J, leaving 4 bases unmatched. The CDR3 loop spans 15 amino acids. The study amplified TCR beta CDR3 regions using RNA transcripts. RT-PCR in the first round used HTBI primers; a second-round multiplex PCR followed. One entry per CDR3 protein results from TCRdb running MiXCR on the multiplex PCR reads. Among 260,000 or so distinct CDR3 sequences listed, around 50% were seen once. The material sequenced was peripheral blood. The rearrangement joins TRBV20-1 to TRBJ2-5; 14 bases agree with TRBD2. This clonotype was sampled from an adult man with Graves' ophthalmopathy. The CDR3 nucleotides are TGCAGTGCTAGACCGGGACTAGCGGGAGTCGAGACCCAGTACTTC. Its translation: CSARPGLAGVETQYF.